This TCR beta chain was retrieved from a study of T cell responses to AZD1222 COVID-19 vaccine. Whole-study findings and limits: Nearly half of unique spike-specific TCRs reportedly avoided B.1.351 and B.1.1.7 mutated regions. Among the donors, most were white British and more were female, and clonal diversity was possibly underestimated.

To note about this clone: The antigen remains undetermined.

Sequencing was performed with immunoSEQ multiplex PCR; in TCRdb, only in-frame clones are kept and a portion is missing. The sample lists about 93,000 clones, about 90% occurring once. The V end was cut by 5 bases, the J end by 10 bases, with 18 bases between. Germline values: CDR1 SNHLY, CDR2 FYNNEI. The CDR3 runs to 15 residues. Sequences were derived from peripheral blood, sampled on day 0 of AZD1222 vaccination. This clonotype was sampled from an adult in good health. This chain links TRBV2 with TRBJ1-6; maybe TRBD1 (6 bases). The CDR3 loop is CASSPQGLVYSPLHF. The DNA for the CDR3 is TGTGCCAGCAGTCCACAGGGATTGGTTTACTCACCCCTCCACTTT.